The 15 T cell receptor beta chains presented below share a single source sample, sequenced in a study of long-term antiretroviral therapy in people with HIV. immunoSEQ v3.0 was run at survey level. The table came from immunoSEQ multiplex PCR; TCRdb's copy has only in-frame clones and leaves some out. The repertoire has around 20,000 clones, roughly 78% of them found once; the top ten carry 7.8%. The sequences come from unsorted PBMCs, collected at the start of antiretroviral therapy, before treatment. The origin of the receptors is a woman aged 40 to 50 with HIV.

The V and J genes are TRBV29-1 and TRBJ2-6; the D gene is possibly TRBD1 (6 bases). Germline CDR1 and CDR2: SQVTM and ANQGSEA. This CDR3 has 18 amino acids. Trimming took 1 base from V and 0 from J, leaving 16 bases between them. CDR3 loop: CSVEVVLDSYSGANVLTF. For the CDR3, the DNA is TGCAGCGTTGAAGTAGTACTGGACAGCTACTCTGGGGCCAACGTCCTGACTTTC.

The V and J genes are TRBV5-1 and TRBJ2-1; TRBD2 might be the D (6 bases). V dropped 0 bases and J dropped 4 bases, with 11 bases sitting between them. The germline CDR1 and CDR2 sequences are SGHRS and YFSETQ. The CDR3 covers 15 residues. CDR3 sequence: CASSLEAGHYNEQFF. The CDR3 bases are TGCGCCAGCAGCTTGGAGGCGGGGCATTACAATGAGCAGTTCTTC.

The chain combines TRBV7-9 with TRBJ2-7; TRBD1 agrees at 8 bases. CDR1 is SEHNR and CDR2 is FQNEAQ in the germline V gene (reference sequence). V shed 6 bases, J shed 0 bases, and the junction held 7 bases outside the gene matches. The CDR3 runs to 15 residues. Here the CDR3 reads CASRWGQEPSYEQYF. The CDR3 bases are TGTGCCAGCAGATGGGGACAGGAGCCCTCCTACGAGCAGTACTTC.

This clone was counted a few times. The chain is built from TRBV9 and TRBJ1-2, with TRBD1 as a possible D gene (6 bases). CDR3 length equals 14 residues. The V and J ends lost 2 bases and 5 bases respectively, with 13 bases between them. CDR1 and CDR2 from the germline V gene are SGDLS and YYNGEE. The CDR3 sequence is CASSVSGAEYGYTF. CDR3 nucleotides: TGTGCCAGCAGCGTCTCAGGGGCAGAGTATGGCTACACCTTC.

V gene TRBV11-2 combines with J gene TRBJ1-4; 11 bases align to TRBD1. The CDR3 is made up of 19 amino acids. Trimming took 5 bases from V and 7 from J; bases not matched to a gene: 18. Germline CDR1 SGHAT, CDR2 FQNNGV. The CDR3 here is CASSHNYGTGGRRGEKLFF. Written as DNA, the CDR3 is TGTGCCAGCAGCCATAACTACGGGACAGGGGGTCGAAGGGGTGAAAAACTGTTTTTT.

This chain links TRBV28 with TRBJ1-4; a weak D match, TRBD1 (5 bases). Germline assignment: CDR1 MDHEN and CDR2 SYDVKM. Trimming removed 6 bases at V and 0 bases at J, with 14 bases between. This CDR3 comprises 16 residues. CDR3: CASRGRFSPTNEKLFF. DNA of the CDR3: TGTGCCAGCAGGGGACGTTTCAGTCCAACTAATGAAAAACTGTTTTTT.

This chain joins TRBV19 and TRBJ2-6, with D unclear. Trimming shortened V by 3 bases and J by 1 base, and 10 bases separated the two germline ends. Germline CDR1 reads LNHDA; CDR2 reads SQIVND (reference sequence). This CDR3 is 16 amino acids long. This chain's CDR3 is CASSMRPDSGANVLTF. The CDR3 bases are TGTGCCAGTAGTATGCGGCCGGATTCTGGGGCCAACGTCCTGACTTTC.

V usage is TRBV7-7 and J usage is TRBJ2-1, with D possibly being TRBD1 (6 bases). Germline V gene data show CDR1 as SSHAT and CDR2 as FNYEAQ (reference sequence). V was cut by 5 bases and J by 10 bases, with 15 bases left in between. The CDR3 is made up of 13 amino acids. The CDR3 loop is CASSRDTGREQFF. In nucleotides, the CDR3 is TGTGCCAGCAGCCGGGACACGGGCCGGGAGCAGTTCTTC.

The V and J genes are TRBV6-5 and TRBJ2-5, with D tentatively TRBD2 (5 bases). CDR3 length equals 14 residues. Trimming cost V 3 bases and J 5 bases, with 13 bases left between them. CDR1 is MNHEY, CDR2 SVGAGI, per germline. CDR3 in amino acids: CASSYSGLRETQYF. For the CDR3, the DNA is TGTGCCAGCAGTTATTCCGGACTTAGGGAGACCCAGTACTTC.

The gene calls are TRBV5-1 and TRBJ2-3; D uncertain. V shed 4 bases and J shed 1 base, with 16 bases lying between them. The CDR3 consists of 16 residues. The germline V gene has CDR1 SGHRS and CDR2 YFSETQ. CDR3 DNA sequence: TGCGCCAGCAGCGAACATGGGCCTGGCGGCACAGATACGCAGTATTTT. Translating gives CASSEHGPGGTDTQYF.

A few counts support this clone. The V gene is TRBV4-3, the J gene TRBJ1-5; D perhaps matches TRBD1 (5 bases). Trimming stripped 0 bases from V and 0 bases from J, with 18 bases between. This CDR3 is built from 19 residues. Germline lookup yields CDR1 LGHNA and CDR2 YSLEER. The DNA of the CDR3 is TGCGCCAGCAGCCAAGACATTATGGGGGGGGATTATAGCAATCAGCCCCAGCATTTT. Translated: CASSQDIMGGDYSNQPQHF.

This chain links TRBV4-3 with TRBJ2-7, with 7 bases fitting TRBD1. Trimming took 0 bases from V and 6 from J; bases not matched to a gene: 8. CDR3 length: 15 residues. In germline, CDR1 is LGHNA, CDR2 YSLEER. The CDR3 bases are TGCGCCAGCAGCCAAGATCGGTCCAGGGGGACCGAGCAGTACTTC. It encodes CASSQDRSRGTEQYF.

The V gene is TRBV7-2, the J gene TRBJ2-5; D unclear. The germline V gene encodes CDR1 SGHTA and CDR2 FQGNSA. This CDR3 has 10 amino acids. Trimming stripped 5 bases from V and 5 bases from J, with 3 bases between. The CDR3 region has the DNA TGTGCCAGCAGCCGGGAGACCCAGTACTTC. As protein: CASSRETQYF.

CDR3 amino acids: CASSALPGSVNEQFF. CDR3 DNA sequence: TGTGCCAGCAGCGCCCTTCCGGGTAGCGTCAATGAGCAGTTCTTC. The rearrangement uses TRBV2 and TRBJ2-1, with a possible D match to TRBD2 (5 bases). The CDR3 spans 15 residues. The germline CDR1 and CDR2 sequences are SNHLY and FYNNEI. The ends were cut back, 6 bases at V and 6 bases at J, with 18 bases in the middle.

J is TRBJ2-2 and V is TRBV27, with D perhaps TRBD2 (6 bases). The CDR3 contains 12 residues. Trimming took 8 bases from V and 4 from J, leaving 8 bases between them. Germline V gene sequence: CDR1 MNHEY, CDR2 SMNVEV (reference sequence). The CDR3 coding sequence is TGTGCCAGCGTCGGGGGCACCGGGGAGCTGTTTTTT. Residues: CASVGGTGELFF.